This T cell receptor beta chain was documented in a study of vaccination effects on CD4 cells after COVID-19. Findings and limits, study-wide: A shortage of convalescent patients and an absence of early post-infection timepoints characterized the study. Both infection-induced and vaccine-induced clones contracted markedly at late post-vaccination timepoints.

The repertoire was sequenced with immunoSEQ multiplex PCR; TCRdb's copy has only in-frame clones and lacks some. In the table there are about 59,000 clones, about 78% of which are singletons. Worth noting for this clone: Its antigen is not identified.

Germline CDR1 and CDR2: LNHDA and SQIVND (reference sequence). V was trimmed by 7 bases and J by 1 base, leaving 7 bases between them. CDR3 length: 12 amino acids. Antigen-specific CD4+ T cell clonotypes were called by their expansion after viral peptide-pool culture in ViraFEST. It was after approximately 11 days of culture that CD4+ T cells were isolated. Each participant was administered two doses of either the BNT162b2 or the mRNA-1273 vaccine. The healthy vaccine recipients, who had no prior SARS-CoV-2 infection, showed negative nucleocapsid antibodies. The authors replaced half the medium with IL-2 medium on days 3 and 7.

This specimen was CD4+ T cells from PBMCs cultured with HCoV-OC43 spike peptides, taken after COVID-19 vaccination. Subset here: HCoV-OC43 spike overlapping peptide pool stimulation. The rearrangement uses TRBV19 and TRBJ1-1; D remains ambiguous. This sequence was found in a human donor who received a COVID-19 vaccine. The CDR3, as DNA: TGTGCCAGTAATTACCGGAACACTGAAGCTTTCTTT. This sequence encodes CASNYRNTEAFF. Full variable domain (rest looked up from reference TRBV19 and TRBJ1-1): DGGITQSPKYLFRKEGQNVTLSCEQNLNHDAMYWYRQDPGQGLRLIYYSQIVNDFQKGDIAEGYSVSREKKESFPLTVTSAQKNPTAFYLCASNYRNTEAFFGQGTRLTVV.